A single T cell receptor (beta chain) is shown here with its context. The method was immunoSEQ multiplex PCR; TCRdb's version includes in-frame clones alone and lacks a portion of them. The table includes hundreds of thousands of clones, roughly 96% detected once. V lost 3 bases to trimming and J lost 8 bases; unmatched junction nucleotides: 13. CDR1 SGHTA and CDR2 FQGNSA come from the germline V gene. The CDR3 loop spans 17 amino acids. Cells designated naive CD8 were CD45RO-negative and were positively selected for CCR7, with terminally differentiated effector memory CD45RA+ cells excluded. This specimen belongs to a study of shared clonotypes between healthy human individuals. Overall study: Per donor, CD8 memory used one plate, CD8 naive used two, CD4 memory used three and CD4 naive used three.

Sequencing was carried out using naive CD8+ T cells sorted from blood. The chain uses TRBV7-2 and TRBJ2-1; 10 bases map to TRBD2. This clonotype originated in a woman younger than 45 in good health. This CDR3 reads CASSFWVAGGNTDEQFF. The CDR3 nucleotides read TGTGCCAGCAGCTTTTGGGTAGCGGGAGGCAATACCGATGAGCAGTTCTTC.